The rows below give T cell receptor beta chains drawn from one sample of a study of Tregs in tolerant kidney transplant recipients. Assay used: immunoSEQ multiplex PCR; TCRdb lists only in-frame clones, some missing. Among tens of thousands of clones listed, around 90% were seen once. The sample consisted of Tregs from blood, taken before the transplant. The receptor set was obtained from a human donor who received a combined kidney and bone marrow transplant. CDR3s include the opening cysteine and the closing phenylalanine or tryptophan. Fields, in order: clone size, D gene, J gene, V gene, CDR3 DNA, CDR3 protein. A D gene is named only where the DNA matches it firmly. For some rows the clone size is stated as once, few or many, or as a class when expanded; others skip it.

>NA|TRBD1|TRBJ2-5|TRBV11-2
TGTGCCAGCAGCCCGAACGACAGGGTTCAAGAGACCCAGTACTTC
CASSPNDRVQETQYF
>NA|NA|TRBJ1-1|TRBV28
TGTGCCAGCAGTTTATTGAGAGGGGTTAACACTGAAGCTTTCTTT
CASSLLRGVNTEAFF
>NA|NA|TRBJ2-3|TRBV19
TGTGCCAGTAGTATTAATCGGGGGGCCGCAGATACGCAGTATTTT
CASSINRGAADTQYF
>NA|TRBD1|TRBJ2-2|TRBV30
TGTGCCTGGAGTGTACAGGGGACCGGGGAGCTGTTTTTT
CAWSVQGTGELFF
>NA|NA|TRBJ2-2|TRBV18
TGTGCCAGCTCAGCGACAGACTTCACCGGGGAGCTGTTTTTT
CASSATDFTGELFF
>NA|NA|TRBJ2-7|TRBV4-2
TGTGCCAGCAGCCAAGATTCTAGGAGTGAGCAGTACTTC
CASSQDSRSEQYF
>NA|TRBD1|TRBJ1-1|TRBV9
TGTGCCAGCAGCGTAGGGACAGGGGGTTCTCTGTCAAACACTGAAGCTTTCTTT
CASSVGTGGSLSNTEAFF
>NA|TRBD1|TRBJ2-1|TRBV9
TGTGCCAGCAGCCCACGAACGGTAGGGGGCGAGCAGTTCTTC
CASSPRTVGGEQFF
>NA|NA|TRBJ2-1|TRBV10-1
TGCGCCAGCAGTGACGCTAGCGCCTACAATGAGCAGTTCTTC
CASSDASAYNEQFF
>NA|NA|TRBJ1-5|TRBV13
TGTGCCAGCAGCTTATCTCGAAATCAGCCCCAGCATTTT
CASSLSRNQPQHF
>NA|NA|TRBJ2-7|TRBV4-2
TGTGCCAGCAGCCAAGGTCAGGACTCCTACGAGCAGTACTTC
CASSQGQDSYEQYF
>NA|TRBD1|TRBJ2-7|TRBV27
TGTGCCAGCAGTTCTCCCAGTCGACAGGGCTACGAGCAGTACTTC
CASSSPSRQGYEQYF
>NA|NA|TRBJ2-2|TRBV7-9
TGTGCCTCCGGGGGAGTCACCGGGGAGCTGTTTTTT
CASGGVTGELFF
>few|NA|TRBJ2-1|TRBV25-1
TGTGCCAGCAGTAAAGAGAGGGCGAGAAATGAGCAGTTCTTC
CASSKERARNEQFF
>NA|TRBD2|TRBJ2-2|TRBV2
TGTGCCAGCAGTGGCGGGAGGAACACCGGGGAGCTGTTTTTT
CASSGGRNTGELFF
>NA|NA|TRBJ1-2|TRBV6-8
TGTGCCAGCAGTGTATTCTGCTCTAGAAAGACCTATGGCTACACCTTC
CASSVFCSRKTYGYTF
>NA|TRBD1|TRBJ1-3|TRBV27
TGTGCCAGCAGCCCCGGGACAGGAGTACTCGGAGGAAACACCATATATTTT
CASSPGTGVLGGNTIYF
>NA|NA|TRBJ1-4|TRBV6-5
TGTGCCAGCAGTAACAGAGCTAATGAAAAACTGTTTTTT
CASSNRANEKLFF
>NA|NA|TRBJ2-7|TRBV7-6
TGTGCCAGCAGCCCTGGACCATTCTACGAGCAGTACTTC
CASSPGPFYEQYF
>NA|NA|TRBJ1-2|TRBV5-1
TGCGCCAGCAGCTTGGCTGTGGCAGGATCCTATGGCTACACCTTC
CASSLAVAGSYGYTF
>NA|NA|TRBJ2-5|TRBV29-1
TGCAGCGTTGACAGGGGACAAGAGACCCAGTACTTC
CSVDRGQETQYF
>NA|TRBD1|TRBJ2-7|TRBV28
TGTGCCAGCAGTTTGGACAGGGAATACGAGCAGTACTTC
CASSLDREYEQYF
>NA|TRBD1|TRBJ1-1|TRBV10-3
TGTGCCACGGACAGGGGGCCCGATGGGACTGAAGCTTTCTTT
CATDRGPDGTEAFF
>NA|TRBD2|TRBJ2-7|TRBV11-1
TGTGCCAGCAGCTCACTAGCGGGAACCTCCTACGAGCAGTACTTC
CASSSLAGTSYEQYF